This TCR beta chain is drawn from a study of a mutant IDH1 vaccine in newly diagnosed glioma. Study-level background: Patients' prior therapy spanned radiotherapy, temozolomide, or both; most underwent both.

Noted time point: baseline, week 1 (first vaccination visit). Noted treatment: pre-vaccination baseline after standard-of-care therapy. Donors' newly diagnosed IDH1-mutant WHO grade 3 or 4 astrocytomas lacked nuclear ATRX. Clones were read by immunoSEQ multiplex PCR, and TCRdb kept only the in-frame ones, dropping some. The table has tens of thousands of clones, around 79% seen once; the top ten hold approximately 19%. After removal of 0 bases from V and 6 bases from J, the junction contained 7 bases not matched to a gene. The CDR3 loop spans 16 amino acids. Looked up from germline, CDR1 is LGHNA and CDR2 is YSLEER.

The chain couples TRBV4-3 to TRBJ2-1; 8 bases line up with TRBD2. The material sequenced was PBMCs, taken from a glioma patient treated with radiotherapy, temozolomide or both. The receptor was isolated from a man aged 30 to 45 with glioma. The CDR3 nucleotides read TGCGCCAGCAGCCAAGAGCGGGGACTAGGAGGCAATGAGCAGTTCTTC. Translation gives CASSQERGLGGNEQFF.